This TCR beta chain comes out of a study of CD8+ T cells in alopecia areata. The overall study: Donor skin was harvested from approximately 6-12-month-old C3H/HeJ mice with spontaneous alopecia and grafted onto roughly 6-10-week-old female C3H/HeJ recipients.

Reverse transcription of extracted RNA yielded cDNA, which provided the sequencing template. Libraries were prepared by immunoSEQ multiplex PCR; TCRdb keeps only in-frame clonotypes and omits some of them. The sample includes 250,000 or so clones, none of them occurring once. The CDR3 totals 14 residues. The germline gives CDR1 NSHNY, CDR2 SYGAGN. This clone was observed a few times. The germline and genes are mouse ones. The read terminates 4 residues ahead of where the CDR3 ends, so the germline J gene completes it. The study sorted pooled cutaneous lymph node cells by CD4, CD8alpha, NKG2D, NKG2ACE and other markers.

This clonotype originated in a C3H/HeJ mouse with alopecia areata. The MHC haplotype of this mouse line is H2-k. V and J are TRBV13-1 and TRBJ2-5; TRBD1 aligns across 7 bases. Sample: CD4+ T cells sorted from a lymph node. The CDR3 DNA, read in part, is TGTGCCAGCAGTGATGACAGGGGAGAAGAC. Amino acids: CASSDDRGED. The entire CDR3 is CASSDDRGEDTQYF.